This TCR beta chain was captured by sequencing in a study of T-cell reconstitution after alpha-beta-depleted transplantation in children (dated by TCRdb to about 2016). For the study in its entirety: The study quantitatively tracked T-cell immune reconstitution after TCRalphabeta/CD19-depleted allogeneic hematopoietic cell transplantation in children using TCR repertoire profiling.

The library was produced with PCR. These reads were obtained on an Illumina HiSeq 2500. TCR libraries were prepared with molecular barcoding, using unique molecular identifiers to normalize TCRbeta repertoire quantification. TCRdb reprocessing: public reads trimmed at Q25 with fastp, clones called with MiXCR, in-frame beta chains kept. CDR3 protein sequences are deduplicated, and each keeps its most common genes and DNA. This sample has roughly 220,000 distinct CDR3 sequences in its table, and around 8.9% of those were observed once. The top ten hold 5% to 5.5% of the sample. V and J lose 0 bases and 3 bases, and a span of 9 bases separates them. The germline V gene (reference sequence) provides CDR1 DFQATT and CDR2 SNEGSKA. Spanning cysteine to phenylalanine, the CDR3 consists of 13 amino acids. CDR3 DNA is the only sequence kept; it has 39 bases, read in frame from the first base. The table lists this clonotype with many counts. What this receptor recognizes is not known. Base qualities are not at hand, and no much larger clone is one base apart.

Rearrangement joined TRBV20-1 to TRBJ2-7; perhaps TRBD1 is the D gene, with 5 bases matching. The source was PBMCs from the stem cell graft donor, collected from the stem cell graft. This sequence was found in a human donor who donated a stem cell graft to a child with SCID. The nucleotide sequence reads as follows: TGCAGTGCTAGAGATACGACAGACTACGAGCAGTACTTC. Translated, this gives CSARDTTDYEQYF.